The 7 T cell receptor beta chains below were found in one sample sequenced in a study of early T cells in non-severe SARS-CoV-2 infection. TCRdb used MiXCR to reprocess the 5' RACE reads, holding one entry per CDR3 protein. This table holds roughly 62,000 distinct CDR3 sequences, less than 9.5% found once. Sequenced material: whole blood. All receptors come from an adult who was a healthcare worker with PCR-confirmed SARS-CoV-2 infection or an uninfected control (not recorded which).

This clonotype was picked up many times. V usage is TRBV7-2 and J usage is TRBJ2-1; no firm D call. Between the trimmed V and J ends, which lost 3 bases and 9 bases, there was a span of 6 bases. Germline V gene lookup returns CDR1 SGHTA and CDR2 FQGNSA. The CDR3 consists of 11 residues. CDR3 amino acids: CASSFVFEQFF. The CDR3 DNA reads as TGTGCCAGCAGCTTCGTTTTTGAGCAGTTCTTC.

In its sample, this clonotype was seen many times. The chain couples TRBV11-3 to TRBJ2-5; TRBD1 matches 9 bases. CDR3 length equals 14 residues. J gave up 4 bases and V 4 bases, and 4 bases lay outside the gene matches. Germline V gene data show CDR1 as SGHNT and CDR2 as YENEEA. The CDR3 DNA is TGTGCCAGCAGCTCCGGACAGGGGCGAGAGACCCAGTACTTC. It codes for CASSSGQGRETQYF.

This clonotype came up many times. V usage is TRBV6-1 and J usage is TRBJ2-7, with a weak D call TRBD1 (5 bases). V was clipped by 1 base and J by 4 bases, with 8 bases between them. The CDR3 contains 13 residues. Germline values: CDR1 MNHNS, CDR2 SASEGT. In DNA form, the CDR3 reads TGTGCCAGCAGTGAAGGGGGCCCATACGAGCAGTACTTC. Its protein is CASSEGGPYEQYF.

By its share, this clonotype is medium-sized. The chain is built from TRBV7-6 and TRBJ2-3, with D perhaps matching TRBD2 (5 bases). The CDR3 has 12 residues. V lost 5 bases and J 3 bases, leaving 6 bases between the germline ends. CDR1 is SGHVS, CDR2 FNYEAQ, per germline. The CDR3 loop is CASSPGTDTQYF. The CDR3 coding sequence is TGTGCCAGCAGCCCGGGGACAGATACGCAGTATTTT.

This clonotype was picked up many times. The V gene is TRBV5-6, the J gene TRBJ2-1, with 9 bases aligning to TRBD1. CDR1 and CDR2 from the germline V gene are SGHDT and YYEEEE. Trimming removed 4 bases from V and 0 bases from J; junction bases left unmatched: 5. The CDR3 is 16 amino acids. CDR3 amino acids: CASSLGQGTSYNEQFF. Written as DNA, the CDR3 is TGTGCCAGCAGCCTGGGACAGGGAACCTCCTACAATGAGCAGTTCTTC.

The J gene is TRBJ2-3, the V gene TRBV29-1; either TRBD1 or TRBD2 may fit D (6 bases each). This CDR3 region has 14 residues. Germline assignment: CDR1 SQVTM and CDR2 ANQGSEA. Trimming took off 5 bases at V and 5 bases at J, with 17 bases between the two ends. The CDR3 nucleotides read TGCAGCGTTCCAGACAGGTCGGGGGTAGATACGCAGTATTTT. This sequence encodes CSVPDRSGVDTQYF.

This rearrangement joins TRBV20-1 to TRBJ2-7; D not certain. Deletions cut 1 base from V and 0 bases from J, with 7 bases between. The CDR3 runs 13 residues. In germline, CDR1 is DFQATT, CDR2 SNEGSKA (reference sequence). This chain's CDR3 is CSARASNSYEQYF. The CDR3 DNA reads TGCAGTGCTAGAGCGTCAAACTCCTACGAGCAGTACTTC.